This entry lists 2 T cell receptor beta chains sequenced from one sample in a study of immune evolution from preneoplasia to lung adenocarcinoma (dated by TCRdb to about 2021). The library was made by the immunoSEQ multiplex PCR assay. Drawn from immuneACCESS, this table holds only the in-frame rearrangements with V and J called that TCRdb kept. Clones are partly lost; checked studies trace under half to an unresolved V gene and leave the rest unexplained. Across this sample there are over 3,500 clones, with roughly 87% seen only once. The ten largest clones take up about 3.7% of the sample. Material for sequencing was FFPE invasive lung adenocarcinoma tissue. Sample cell subset or site, as interpreted from the label and publication: frankly invasive lung adenocarcinoma (ADC). Receptor source: a person in their fifties with lung adenocarcinoma.

The rearrangement links TRBV18 to TRBJ1-1; D possibly corresponds to TRBD1 (5 bases). There are 13 residues in the CDR3. Germline loops: CDR1 KGHSH, CDR2 LQKENI. Trimming stripped 8 bases from V and 0 bases from J, with 10 bases between. The CDR3 region has the DNA TGTGCCAGCCGAAACAGGTTGAACACTGAAGCTTTCTTT. Its protein is CASRNRLNTEAFF.

For this clone: Compared with germline, one end of the junction differs, possibly owing to a read error. This chain uses TRBV15 with TRBJ1-1; D uncertain. CDR3 length: 16 amino acids. Germline CDR1 LNHNV, CDR2 YYDKDF (reference sequence). CDR3 residues: CATSRDGSIMNTEAFF. Written as DNA, the CDR3 is TGTGCCACCAGCAGAGACGGGTCTATTATGAACACTGAAGCTTTTTTT.